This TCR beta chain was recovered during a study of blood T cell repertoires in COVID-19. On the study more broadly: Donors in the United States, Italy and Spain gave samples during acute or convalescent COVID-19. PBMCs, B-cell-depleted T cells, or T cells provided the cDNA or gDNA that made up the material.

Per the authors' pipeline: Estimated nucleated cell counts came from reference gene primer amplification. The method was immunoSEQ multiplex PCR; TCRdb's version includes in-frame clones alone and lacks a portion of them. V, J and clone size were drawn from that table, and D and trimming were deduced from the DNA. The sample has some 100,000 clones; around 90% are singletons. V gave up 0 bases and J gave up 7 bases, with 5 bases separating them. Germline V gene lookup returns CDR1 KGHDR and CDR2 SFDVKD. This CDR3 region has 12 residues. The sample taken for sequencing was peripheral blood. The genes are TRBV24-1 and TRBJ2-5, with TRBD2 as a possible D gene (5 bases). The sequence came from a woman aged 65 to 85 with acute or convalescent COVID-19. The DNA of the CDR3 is TGTGCCACCAGTGATTTGGAGGGGACCCAGTACTTC. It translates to CATSDLEGTQYF.